The 26 T cell receptor beta chains reported below all come from one sample, sequenced in a study of metastatic and nonmetastatic thyroid tumors. All patients were treatment-naive before thyroid surgery. TCRdb ran MiXCR on the PCR reads. This sample has about 47,000 clones; roughly a quarter occur once, and the top ten carry roughly 3.2%. Input material: blood. These receptors were collected from a male donor with papillary thyroid cancer or a benign thyroid nodule (not recorded which). Some clones in this sample may be carry-over from other donors' samples.

This clone came up many times. Other DNA sequences in the sample encode the same CDR3. The chain has TRBV6-1 and TRBJ2-2; 7 positions match TRBD1. The CDR3 totals 17 residues. Looked up from germline, CDR1 is MNHNS and CDR2 is SASEGT. Trimming removed 6 bases from V and 5 bases from J; junction bases left unmatched: 15. The chain's CDR3 is CASRGLGTVSRTGELFF. The CDR3 DNA sequence: TGTGCCAGCAGGGGCCTTGGGACAGTGAGCAGGACCGGGGAGCTGTTTTTT.

There are many counts of this clone. This clone may be a read error of a much larger clone one base away. The V and J genes are TRBV20-1 and TRBJ2-2, with 10 positions matching TRBD2. Germline V gene sequence: CDR1 DFQATT, CDR2 SNEGSKA (reference sequence). The CDR3 loop spans 14 amino acids. The CDR3 reads CSARLAGETGEPFF. The CDR3 DNA follows: TGCAGTGCTAGGCTAGCGGGAGAGACCGGGGAGCCGTTTTTT.

This clone was detected ten times or more. CDR3 amino acids: CASSLHPGYNSPLHF. As DNA, the CDR3 is TGTGCCAGCAGCTTACATCCAGGATATAATTCACCCCTCCACTTT. The V call is TRBV7-9, the J call TRBJ1-6; no definite D call. Germline-derived CDR1 and CDR2 are SEHNR and FQNEAQ (reference sequence). CDR3 length equals 15 residues. Trimming pared 2 bases from V and 4 bases from J, leaving 9 bases between.

There are many counts of this clone. The rearrangement joins TRBV5-1 to TRBJ2-3; D may be TRBD2 (5 bases). Per the germline V gene, CDR1 is SGHRS and CDR2 is YFSETQ. V dropped 4 bases and J dropped 0 bases, with 12 bases sitting between them. The CDR3 consists of 15 residues. The CDR3 sequence is CASSLRRTSTDTQYF. The CDR3 DNA is TGCGCCAGCAGCCTAAGACGGACTAGCACAGATACGCAGTATTTT.

This clone was counted ten times or more. The V and J genes are TRBV5-1 and TRBJ1-2; D remains unclear. Germline-derived CDR1 and CDR2 are SGHRS and YFSETQ. The CDR3 length is 15 residues. Deletions cut 0 bases from V and 5 bases from J, with 14 bases between. CDR3 protein: CASSLGEFSPYGYTF. In nucleotides, the CDR3 is TGCGCCAGCAGCTTGGGGGAATTTTCCCCTTATGGCTACACCTTC.

Notes on this clone: The final CDR3 position lacks the conserved phenylalanine or tryptophan, pointing to a likely read error. The chain carries TRBV20-1 and TRBJ1-2; possibly TRBD1 for D (5 bases). V was shortened by 3 bases and J by 6 bases, with 17 bases between the two germline ends. The CDR3 covers 14 residues. The V gene's germline CDR1 is DFQATT and CDR2 SNEGSKA (reference sequence). The CDR3 sequence is CSARLSGQGDGYTS. Written as DNA, the CDR3 is TGCAGTGCTAGGCTCTCTGGGCAGGGTGATGGCTACACCTCC.

In its sample, this clone ranks as medium-sized. The chain links TRBV6-1 to TRBJ1-1; D is ambiguous. V lost 1 base and J 7 bases, leaving 10 bases between the germline ends. The CDR3 length is 13 residues. The germline V gene encodes CDR1 MNHNS and CDR2 SASEGT. The CDR3 nucleotides read TGTGCCAGCAGTGAAGAGGAAGTAAATGAAGCTTTCTTT. Protein product: CASSEEEVNEAFF.

This clone was recorded at least ten times. The genes are TRBV4-1 and TRBJ2-5; possible D gene TRBD1, 6 bases. The CDR3 length is 12 residues. The ends were cut back, 4 bases at V and 3 bases at J, with 6 bases in the middle. Looked up from germline, CDR1 is MGHRA and CDR2 is YSYEKL. CDR3 in amino acids: CASSRDKETQYF. The CDR3 DNA reads TGCGCCAGCAGCCGGGACAAAGAGACCCAGTACTTC.

This clone was observed at least ten times. CDR3 in DNA: TGTGCCAGTAGTATCCTGCCACTCGACAGGGAAGATTACAATGAGCAGTTCTTC. Residues: CASSILPLDREDYNEQFF. This chain links TRBV19 with TRBJ2-1; 7 nucleotides align to TRBD1. Looked up from germline, CDR1 is LNHDA and CDR2 is SQIVND (reference sequence). This CDR3 comprises 18 residues. V dropped 3 bases and J dropped 4; count of bases not matched to a gene: 15. The full variable domain, with the rest looked up from reference TRBV19 and TRBJ2-1, is DGGITQSPKYLFRKEGQNVTLSCEQNLNHDAMYWYRQDPGQGLRLIYYSQIVNDFQKGDIAEGYSVSREKKESFPLTVTSAQKNPTAFYLCASSILPLDREDYNEQFFGPGTRLTVL.

By its share, this clone is medium-sized. The V gene is TRBV6-1, the J gene TRBJ1-2; D uncertain. The V gene's germline CDR1 is MNHNS and CDR2 SASEGT. This CDR3 contains 14 residues. Trimming took 5 bases from V and 1 from J, leaving 11 bases between them. The CDR3 reads CASSTGKGNYGYTF. CDR3 in DNA: TGTGCCAGCAGTACCGGAAAGGGTAACTATGGCTACACCTTC.

This clone has more than one count but fewer than ten. The gene calls are TRBV6-1 and TRBJ2-7, with D uncertain. The germline V gene has CDR1 MNHNS and CDR2 SASEGT. V dropped 3 bases and J dropped 1 base, with 1 base sitting between them. The CDR3 has 11 amino acids. CDR3 in amino acids: CASSESYEQYF. The CDR3 DNA reads TGTGCCAGCAGTGAGTCCTACGAGCAGTACTTC.

In this sample, this clone turned up many times. The V call is TRBV18, the J call TRBJ1-4, with 7 bases identical to TRBD1. The V gene's germline CDR1 is KGHSH and CDR2 LQKENI. Unmatched junction bases numbered 3, after V lost 0 bases and J lost 11 bases. This CDR3 has 13 residues. In DNA form, the CDR3 reads TGTGCCAGCTCACCACCGACCAGGGGGAAACTGTTTTTT. This codes for CASSPPTRGKLFF.

The sample holds a few counts of this clone. The V call is TRBV6-1, the J call TRBJ2-7; 7 positions match TRBD2. The CDR3 contains 14 residues. The trim removed 7 bases at V and 3 bases at J, leaving 9 bases unmatched. From germline, CDR1 is MNHNS and CDR2 SASEGT. DNA of the CDR3: TGTGCCAGCAAGCCTGGGGGGGAGATCTACGAGCAGTACTTC. As protein: CASKPGGEIYEQYF.

This clone was observed many times. The chain recombines TRBV7-3 with TRBJ1-1; D gene unclear. This CDR3 contains 13 residues. Germline V CDR1 and CDR2: SGHTA, FQGTGA. Trimming took off 4 bases at V and 0 bases at J, with 6 bases between the two ends. The CDR3 spells CASSWTVNTEAFF. The DNA for the CDR3 is TGTGCCAGCAGCTGGACGGTGAACACTGAAGCTTTCTTT.

Ten or more counts support this clone. The chain couples TRBV6-1 to TRBJ1-1, with D perhaps TRBD1 (6 bases). Germline V gene data show CDR1 as MNHNS and CDR2 as SASEGT. V lost 4 bases to trimming and J lost 4 bases, with 13 bases between them. The CDR3 has 14 residues. The CDR3 nucleotides read TGTGCCAGCAGTGTAGGGGGGGAGATCACTGAAGCTTTCTTT. Encoded protein: CASSVGGEITEAFF.

This clone was seen only a few times. A much larger clone differs by one base, so this may be a read error. V gene TRBV5-5 combines with J gene TRBJ2-3; 7 bases map to TRBD2. The junction had 2 bases not matched to a gene; V was cut back by 3 bases and J by 1 base. This CDR3 spans 14 amino acids. Germline values: CDR1 SGHKS, CDR2 YYEKEE (reference sequence). The CDR3 DNA reads as TGTGCCAGCAGCTGTACTAGCGGCACAGATACGCAGTATTTT. Translation: CASSCTSGTDTQYF.

In this sample, this clone turned up many times. The DNA for the CDR3 is TGTGCCAGTAGTGGTGGACTAGCGGGAGGGCCGGGAACAGATACGCAGTATTTT. Translating it yields CASSGGLAGGPGTDTQYF. This chain uses TRBV19 with TRBJ2-3; TRBD2 matches 15 bases. The CDR3 consists of 18 residues. Germline CDR1 and CDR2: LNHDA and SQIVND (reference sequence). The J segment lost 3 bases and the V segment lost 5 bases, leaving 9 bases of the junction unmatched.

The chain joins TRBV20-1 to TRBJ2-1, with a tentative D call TRBD2 (6 bases). Trimming left V 1 base short and J 3 bases short, with 13 bases between. Germline V CDR1 and CDR2: DFQATT, SNEGSKA (reference sequence). The CDR3 is 15 residues long. CDR3 sequence reads: CSARVSTGGYNEQFF. CDR3 nucleotide sequence: TGCAGTGCTAGAGTATCGACCGGGGGCTACAATGAGCAGTTCTTC.

This clone was counted a few times. The chain employs TRBV10-3 and TRBJ2-2, with 10 bases that match TRBD1. The V gene end was trimmed by 9 bases and the J gene end by 2 bases; junction bases not matched to a gene: 3. The CDR3 consists of 14 residues. The germline gives CDR1 ENHRY, CDR2 SYGVKD. The CDR3 bases are TGTGCCATGAGGACAGGGGGTAACACCGGGGAGCTGTTTTTT. Translated: CAMRTGGNTGELFF.

This clone was counted ten times or more. The genes are TRBV5-5 and TRBJ1-5, with TRBD1 as a possible D gene (5 bases). Germline V gene sequence: CDR1 SGHKS, CDR2 YYEKEE (reference sequence). The CDR3 sequence is 16 residues long. V lost 0 bases to trimming and J lost 2 bases, with 12 bases between them. Here the CDR3 DNA reads TGTGCCAGCAGCTTGGGGGGCGCGGGGGGCAATCAGCCCCAGCATTTT. Amino acids: CASSLGGAGGNQPQHF.

This clone showed up just once. The J gene is TRBJ2-2, the V gene TRBV11-3, with D hard to call. Germline V CDR1 and CDR2: SGHNT, YENEEA. V was pared by 6 bases and J by 3 bases, with 5 bases between. The CDR3 is 12 residues long. The CDR3 coding sequence is TGTGCCAGCAGATCTTACACCGGGGAGCTGTTTTTT. Translated, it gives CASRSYTGELFF.

This clone was detected many times. This chain uses TRBV6-5 with TRBJ2-6; 12 bases agree with TRBD2. V dropped 6 bases and J dropped 2; count of bases not matched to a gene: 8. Germline V CDR1 and CDR2: MNHEY, SVGAGI. The CDR3 runs to 18 residues. The DNA for the CDR3 is TGTGCCAGCAGAGGGCTAGCGGGAGGGCCTCCTGGGGCCAACGTCCTGACTTTC. Encoded protein: CASRGLAGGPPGANVLTF.

This chain links TRBV9 with TRBJ1-2; D unresolved. The germline gives CDR1 SGDLS, CDR2 YYNGEE. This CDR3 spans 14 amino acids. V was cut by 3 bases and J by 1 base, with 10 bases left in between. The chain's CDR3 is CASSADVGNYGYTF. DNA for the CDR3: TGTGCCAGCAGCGCCGACGTGGGTAACTATGGCTACACCTTC.

A remark on this clone: Within the sample, other DNA sequences also encode this same CDR3. V gene TRBV27 combines with J gene TRBJ2-7; tentative D call: TRBD1 (6 bases). CDR3 length: 13 residues. The germline V gene encodes CDR1 MNHEY and CDR2 SMNVEV (reference sequence). V was clipped by 4 bases and J by 3 bases, with 10 bases between them. The CDR3 here is CASSSVDSYEQYF. In DNA form, the CDR3 reads TGTGCCAGCAGTTCCGTGGACAGCTACGAGCAGTACTTC.

This clone was picked up a small number of times. The chain uses TRBV6-5 and TRBJ2-7; 7 bases match TRBD1. The CDR3 sequence is 13 residues long. With V trimmed by 4 bases and J by 5 bases, 5 bases remained unmatched. Germline CDR1 and CDR2: MNHEY and SVGAGI. DNA of the CDR3: TGTGCCAGCAGTTTAAAGGGGGCAAACGAGCAGTACTTC. Protein product: CASSLKGANEQYF.

This clone was found many times. The rearrangement uses TRBV7-6 and TRBJ2-7, with 9 positions matching TRBD2. V dropped 1 base and J dropped 3; count of bases not matched to a gene: 10. The CDR3 length is 17 residues. Looked up from germline, CDR1 is SGHVS and CDR2 is FNYEAQ. Written as DNA, the CDR3 is TGTGCCAGCAGCTTAGGAGACATAGCGGGAGTCGGCTACGAGCAGTACTTC. Amino acid sequence: CASSLGDIAGVGYEQYF.